The clone carrying this TCR beta chain was seen more than once but under ten times. Its antigen is still unknown. RNA transcripts were the template for amplifying TCR beta CDR3 regions. The HTBI primer set drove a first-round RT-PCR of the TCR CDR3. Each CDR3 protein gets one entry after TCRdb re-called the multiplex PCR reads with MiXCR. This repertoire shows fewer than 400,000 distinct CDR3 sequences, 16% found once; its top ten account for 33%. This entry comes from a study of T cells in Graves' hyperthyroidism and ophthalmopathy. Turning to the study itself: At initial diagnosis, before any treatment had begun, peripheral blood was obtained. General study points: Most thyroid clonotypes expanded above 0.001 appeared in blood too.

Newly diagnosed patients aged 18 to 65 had hyperthyroidism of under 2 months' duration. The source of the PBMCs was 9.5 to 10 ml of fresh peripheral blood. The sequencing sample was made of blood. This receptor was identified in a man younger than 45 with Graves' hyperthyroidism.

CDR3 in DNA: TGTGCCAGCAGTTTAAGGGGATTCGGCGGAAACACCATATATTTT. Amino acids: CASSLRGFGGNTIYF. V usage is TRBV12-3 or TRBV12-4 and J usage is TRBJ1-3, with a possible D match to TRBD1 (5 bases). Trimming pared 2 bases from V and 4 bases from J, leaving 12 bases between. The CDR3 has 15 residues.